This T cell receptor beta chain was observed in a study of identical twins (dated by TCRdb to about 2016). Broadly, across the study: To test whether fetal clonotypes persist, this study deep-sequenced TCR alpha and beta repertoires from monozygotic twins, from unrelated adults of various ages, and from cord blood. To rule out contamination, replicate twin experiments were performed at different times with different library preparation protocols.

The paper as a whole reports these results and caveats: Compared with coincidental sharing between unrelated individuals, an excess of low generation-probability sequences was observed among out-of-frame TCR alpha sequences shared between twins. Because the same donors could not be followed over many years, conclusions were based on cross-sectional statistical analysis. A weaker excess of twin sharing was found in beta out-of-frame sequences because the signal-to-noise ratio was lowered by fewer shared sequences. Abundant cord blood beta clonotypes had fewer insertions, young adult naive repertoires showed a similar but weaker trend, and memory repertoires showed no such trend. Invariant T cells such as MAIT and iNKT could partly confound zero-insertion analyses, although diverse VJ usage argued against such confounding for most clonotypes. Out-of-frame TCR alpha sharing in monozygotic twins was systematically underestimated by recombination models, whereas sharing between unrelated individuals was in agreement with the recombination models.

Library construction relied on 5' RACE. TCRdb shows the sequencer as Illumina HiSeq 2000. Template switching introduced a universal primer binding site; the final cDNA contained a unique molecular identifier, enabling accurate counting of TCR cDNA molecules. Specific primers in the conserved constant-segment region were used to synthesize first-strand cDNA for the TCR alpha and beta chains. To control for contamination, each cDNA library was double barcoded with a SMART-Mk sample barcode plus Illumina barcodes. TruSeq adapter sequences and Illumina sample barcodes were added in two successive PCR steps. TCR alpha and beta cDNA libraries were sequenced on the Illumina HiSeq platform with custom primers. Processing in the source paper ran as follows. Unique molecular identifiers were extracted from raw reads with MiGEC, and CDR3 positions were determined with MiXCR. For each individual, recombination models were inferred using an EM algorithm with the repgenHMM and IGoR tools. The analysis of shared clonotypes was done with the tcR package in R, with sharing normalized by the product of cloneset sizes. To study raw recombination free of thymic and clonal selection effects, out-of-frame nonproductive sequences were analyzed. The public reads were reprocessed in TCRdb via fastp at Q25 and MiXCR, keeping in-frame beta chains. Identical CDR3 proteins give one entry, which carries the most common genes and DNA. These V and J calls are TCRdb output, not the study's own analysis. The sample table contains some 300,000 distinct CDR3 sequences; only one count was recorded for roughly an eighth of them. The ten largest make up approximately 7.5% of the sample.

The germline V gene supplies CDR1 SNHLY and CDR2 FYNNEI. After removal of 9 bases from V and 3 bases from J, the junction retains 6 bases not matched to a gene. The CDR3 holds 14 amino acids from the cysteine to the phenylalanine. The read is trimmed to its CDR3 DNA, 42 bases read in frame from base 1. In regard to this clonotype: It lacks a known antigen. Per-base quality was not reported, and no clone a single base away is much larger than it.

Every donor was a healthy Caucasian. Three pairs of female monozygotic twins, all aged about 18 to 30 years, made up the twin cohort. Positive isolation kits from Invitrogen were used to isolate the CD4+ and CD8+ T cell populations. These records were also assigned to another study, of yellow fever vaccine responses in identical twins. In that second paper, the authors write: According to the authors, in identical twins the way T cells responded to vaccination appeared partly convergent and partly personalized. In identical twins, the study followed T cell clones that responded to the vaccine with precision.

Sequenced sample: CD8+ T cells sorted from blood. The chain couples TRBV2 to TRBJ2-1, and 9 junctional nucleotides match TRBD1. This TCR was sampled from a young woman in good health. Here is the DNA: TGTGCCAGGGAAAGGGGACAGGGCTACAATGAGCAGTTCTTC. Translated, this gives CARERGQGYNEQFF.